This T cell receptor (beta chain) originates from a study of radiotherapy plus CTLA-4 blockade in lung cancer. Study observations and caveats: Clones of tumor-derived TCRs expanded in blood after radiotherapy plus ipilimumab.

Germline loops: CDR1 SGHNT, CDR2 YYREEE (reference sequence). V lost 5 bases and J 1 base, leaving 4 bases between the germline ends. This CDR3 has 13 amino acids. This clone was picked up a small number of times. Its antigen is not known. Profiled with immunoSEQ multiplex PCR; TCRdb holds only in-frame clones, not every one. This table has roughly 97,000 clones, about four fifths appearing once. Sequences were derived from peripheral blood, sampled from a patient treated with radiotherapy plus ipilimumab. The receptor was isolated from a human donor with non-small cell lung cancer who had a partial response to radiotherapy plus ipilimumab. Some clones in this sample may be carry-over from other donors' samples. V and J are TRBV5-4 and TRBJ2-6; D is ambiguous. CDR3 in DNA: TGTGCCAGCAGGTCATCTGGGGCCAACGTCCTGACTTTC. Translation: CASRSSGANVLTF. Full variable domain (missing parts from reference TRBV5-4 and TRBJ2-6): ETGVTQSPTHLIKTRGQQVTLRCSSQSGHNTVSWYQQALGQGPQFIFQYYREEENGRGNFPPRFSGLQFPNYSSELNVNALELDDSALYLCASRSSGANVLTFGAGSRLTVL.